The 7 T cell receptor beta chains below were found in one sample sequenced in a study of CD8+ T cells in alopecia areata. It was cDNA, reverse transcribed from extracted RNA, that served as the sequencing template. Sequencing used immunoSEQ multiplex PCR; TCRdb keeps in-frame clones, though not all of them. This sample yields about 210,000 clones, of which about 58% are seen a single time; roughly 1.5% belongs to the top ten. Treatment noted: oral pan-JAK inhibitor, 5-10 mg twice daily. The sequencing here drew on CD4+ T cells sorted from blood, taken at week 4, from a patient treated with tofacitinib. These receptors were taken from a human donor with alopecia areata.

The chain uses TRBV7-2 and TRBJ2-2; D uncertain. Looked up from germline, CDR1 is SGHTA and CDR2 is FQGNSA. CDR3 length: 12 residues. V gave up 5 bases and J gave up 3 bases, with 4 bases separating them. The CDR3, as DNA: TGTGCCAGCAGCCGCCACACCGGGGAGCTGTTTTTT. The encoded protein is CASSRHTGELFF.

Only a few counts were recorded for this clone. This chain connects TRBV7-9 to TRBJ2-3, with D perhaps matching TRBD1 or TRBD2 (6 bases each). Germline CDR1 is SEHNR and CDR2 is FQNEAQ (reference sequence). The V end was cut by 4 bases, the J end by 2 bases, with 13 bases between. This CDR3 is 15 amino acids long. CDR3 sequence (DNA): TGTGCCAGCAGCTCTACGGGGGCCCTCACAGATACGCAGTATTTT. Amino acid sequence: CASSSTGALTDTQYF.

The chain carries TRBV4-3 and TRBJ1-5, with D unclear. Germline loops: CDR1 LGHNA, CDR2 YSLEER. Trimming shortened V by 0 bases and J by 7 bases, and 13 bases separated the two germline ends. There are 15 residues in the CDR3. The CDR3 nucleotides are TGCGCCAGCAGCCAAGAACGGCAGGCCGGGCAGCCCCAGCATTTT. Its protein product is CASSQERQAGQPQHF.

This chain joins TRBV9 and TRBJ1-5, with 10 positions matching TRBD1. The CDR3 sequence is 15 residues long. After removal of 4 bases from V and 7 bases from J, the junction contained 8 bases not matched to a gene. Germline-derived CDR1 and CDR2 are SGDLS and YYNGEE. This CDR3 is CASSPGTGVNQPQHF. Here the CDR3 DNA reads TGTGCCAGCAGCCCCGGGACAGGGGTCAACCAGCCCCAGCATTTT.

V usage is TRBV29-1 and J usage is TRBJ2-3; D ambiguous. V was cut by 0 bases and J by 1 base, with 11 bases left in between. The CDR3 is 15 residues long. Per germline, CDR1 SQVTM and CDR2 ANQGSEA. The CDR3 DNA is TGCAGCGTTGAAGAATCGGCTTCGGGCACAGATACGCAGTATTTT. It specifies CSVEESASGTDTQYF.

This clone has a single count. J is TRBJ2-5 and V is TRBV11-2; TRBD1 might be the D (6 bases). The DNA end is more similar to TRBJ2-7, so the J call may be wrong. CDR3 length: 15 amino acids. Germline CDR1 SGHAT, CDR2 FQNNGV. This CDR3 is CASSAKGGLSYEQYF. CDR3 sequence (DNA): TGTGCCAGCAGCGCCAAAGGGGGATTGTCGTACGAGCAGTACTTC.

About this clone: The identical CDR3 is also encoded by other nucleotide sequences in the sample. The chain has TRBV30 and TRBJ2-5; D gene uncertain. Trimming took 0 bases from V and 3 from J, leaving 5 bases between them. This CDR3 is 12 amino acids long. CDR1 is GTSNPN, CDR2 SVGIG, per germline (reference sequence). The CDR3: CAWSVLEETQYF. The CDR3 region has the DNA TGTGCCTGGAGTGTACTCGAAGAGACCCAGTACTTC.